The clone carrying this TCR beta chain was seen a single time. Its antigen is currently unknown. The sample originates from a study of shared clonotypes between healthy human individuals. Broader study findings: Larger richness was generally estimated for naive than memory subsets.

It was CD45RO-negative cells, positively selected for CCR7, that made up naive CD8 cells, with terminally differentiated effector memory CD45RA+ cells excluded. Generated by immunoSEQ multiplex PCR, the TCRdb table keeps only in-frame clones and is missing some. The table shows roughly 1,800,000 clones, with 85% to 95% occurring only once. This CDR3 comprises 14 residues. J lost 1 base, V lost 8 bases, and 7 bases had no gene match. Germline lookup yields CDR1 MNHEY and CDR2 SVGAGI. The rearrangement uses TRBV6-5 and TRBJ1-1; 7 nucleotides line up with TRBD1. Sequenced material: naive CD8+ T cells sorted from blood. The TCR comes from a man between 18 and 35 years old in good health. CDR3 sequence (DNA): TGTGCCAGCTCAGCCGGGACAGAGAACACTGAAGCTTTCTTT. Protein product: CASSAGTENTEAFF.